Listed here are 25 T cell receptor beta chains from one sample, sequenced in a study of identical twins. One entry per CDR3 protein, called by TCRdb with MiXCR from the 5' RACE reads. The data hold 450,000 or so distinct CDR3 sequences, with 12% to 15% observed a single time. The same sample was also studied in work on yellow fever vaccine responses in identical twins.

Sequenced: CD4+ T cells sorted from blood. Source of these receptors: a woman aged 18-29 years in good health.

This clonotype was seen a few times. CDR3: CASSRQGLNTEAFF. In DNA, the CDR3 is TGTGCCAGCAGCCGGCAGGGCCTGAACACTGAAGCTTTCTTT. The chain joins TRBV3-1 to TRBJ1-1; weak D call: TRBD1 (5 bases). Germline V lookup: CDR1 LGHDT, CDR2 YNNKEL (reference sequence). This CDR3 spans 14 amino acids. Trimming took 4 bases from V and 0 from J, leaving 9 bases between them.

This clonotype appeared a few times. The chain links TRBV12-3 or TRBV12-4 to TRBJ2-7; tentatively, D is TRBD1 (6 bases). The V end lost 5 bases, the J end lost 2 bases, and 16 bases lay between the germline ends. The CDR3 loop spans 15 amino acids. Here the CDR3 DNA reads TGTGCCAGCAGTCTTCAGGGGAATATACCCTACGAGCAGTACTTC. Amino acid sequence: CASSLQGNIPYEQYF.

The V gene is TRBV21-1, the J gene TRBJ2-3; whether TRBD1, the table's D call, matches the DNA was not checked. TRBV21-1 is a pseudogene segment. The CDR3 contains 16 residues. The CDR3 loop reads CASSKVRDSNTDTQYF. In nucleotides, the CDR3 is TGTGCCAGCAGCAAAGTCCGGGACAGTAACACAGATACGCAGTATTTT.

Only a few counts were recorded for this clonotype. This chain connects TRBV3-1 to TRBJ1-5; D unclear. V gave up 0 bases and J gave up 10 bases, with 10 bases separating them. The germline CDR1 and CDR2 sequences are LGHDT and YNNKEL (reference sequence). CDR3 size: 13 residues. The CDR3 nucleotides read TGTGCCAGCAGCCAAGATGGGGTACAACCCCAGCATTTT. Encoded protein: CASSQDGVQPQHF.

The chain couples TRBV20-1 to TRBJ2-3; 8 nucleotides agree with TRBD2. Trimming removed 5 bases from V and 11 bases from J; junction bases left unmatched: 12. Germline-derived CDR1 and CDR2 are DFQATT and SNEGSKA (reference sequence). The length of the CDR3 is 13 residues. In DNA form, the CDR3 reads TGCAGTGCTGGGGTGACGGGTGCGGGGGGGCAGTATTTT. This sequence encodes CSAGVTGAGGQYF.

The chain combines TRBV28 with TRBJ2-4; D is possibly TRBD2 (5 bases). The CDR3 contains 12 residues. Germline-derived CDR1 and CDR2 are MDHEN and SYDVKM. V was trimmed by 6 bases and J by 8 bases, leaving 11 bases between them. The CDR3 bases are TGTGCCAGCAGCTCTAGCCCGGACATTCAGTACTTC. Its translation is CASSSSPDIQYF. The variable domain in full, with the rest retrieved from reference TRBV28 and TRBJ2-4, is DVKVTQSSRYLVKRTGEKVFLECVQDMDHENMFWYRQDPGLGLRLIYFSYDVKMKEKGDIPEGYSVSREKKERFSLILESASTNQTSMYLCASSSSPDIQYFGAGTRLSVL.

This rearrangement joins TRBV5-1 to TRBJ2-1; 8 bases fit TRBD2. The germline CDR1 and CDR2 sequences are SGHRS and YFSETQ. V lost 3 bases and J lost 4; bases outside the gene matches: 9. The CDR3 loop spans 16 amino acids. The DNA of the CDR3 is TGCGCCAGCAGCTCCCCGGGGGTAGCGGGATACAATGAGCAGTTCTTC. Translated, it gives CASSSPGVAGYNEQFF.

V usage is TRBV6-5 and J usage is TRBJ2-1, with 10 bases that match TRBD1. The CDR3 covers 14 residues. V lost 2 bases and J lost 8; bases outside the gene matches: 3. Germline loops: CDR1 MNHEY, CDR2 SVGAGI. CDR3 loop: CASSYRDRGHEQFF. In DNA, the CDR3 is TGTGCCAGCAGTTACCGGGACAGGGGCCATGAGCAGTTCTTC.

This chain links TRBV9 with TRBJ2-1; the match to TRBD2 covers 11 bases. Unmatched junction bases numbered 11, after V lost 5 bases and J lost 4 bases. Germline loops: CDR1 SGDLS, CDR2 YYNGEE. The CDR3 is 17 residues long. CDR3 sequence: CASSRPLAGGPYNEQFF. CDR3 nucleotides: TGTGCCAGCAGTCGACCGCTAGCGGGGGGCCCATACAATGAGCAGTTCTTC.

This clonotype was counted between two and nine times. The chain carries TRBV7-9 and TRBJ1-5; tentative D call: TRBD1 (6 bases). Trimming took off 0 bases at V and 7 bases at J, with 13 bases between the two ends. The CDR3 is 15 residues long. Germline-derived CDR1 and CDR2 are SEHNR and FQNEAQ (reference sequence). The CDR3 is CASSLAGAPGQPQHF. CDR3 coding DNA: TGTGCCAGCAGCTTAGCGGGGGCGCCAGGGCAGCCCCAGCATTTT.

This clonotype has more than one count but fewer than ten. The chain employs TRBV14 and TRBJ2-1, with 8 bases that match TRBD2. Trimming removed 0 bases from V and 10 bases from J; junction bases left unmatched: 8. Germline V CDR1 and CDR2: SGHDN, FVKESK. CDR3 length: 15 amino acids. The CDR3 sequence: CASSQDNGRAREQFF. DNA of the CDR3: TGTGCCAGCAGCCAAGATAACGGGAGGGCCCGGGAGCAGTTCTTC.

The chain carries TRBV12-3 or TRBV12-4 and TRBJ1-6; a weak D match, TRBD1 (5 bases). V was shortened by 5 bases and J by 6 bases, with 14 bases between the two germline ends. The CDR3 is made up of 15 amino acids. The CDR3 reads CASSPRGALNSPLHF. DNA of the CDR3: TGTGCCAGCAGTCCCCGCGGGGCCCTTAATTCACCCCTCCACTTT.

V gene TRBV9 combines with J gene TRBJ1-5; perhaps TRBD1 as D (5 bases). Trimming left V 5 bases short and J 4 bases short, with 10 bases between. Germline V lookup: CDR1 SGDLS, CDR2 YYNGEE. This CDR3 is 13 amino acids long. CDR3 residues: CASRPGGNQPQHF. CDR3 nucleotides: TGTGCCAGCAGACCTGGGGGGAATCAGCCCCAGCATTTT.

The chain links TRBV21-1 to TRBJ2-1; the table calls TRBD1, which could not be checked here. TRBV21-1 is an annotated pseudogene. CDR3 length: 16 amino acids. This CDR3 reads CASSTQRDAINNEQFF. The CDR3 bases are TGTGCCAGCAGCACCCAGAGGGACGCGATTAACAATGAGCAGTTCTTC.

This clonotype was detected a few times. The J gene is TRBJ1-1, the V gene TRBV30; no firm D call. The CDR3 is 13 amino acids. Deletions cut 3 bases from V and 0 bases from J, with 8 bases between. The germline V gene has CDR1 GTSNPN and CDR2 SVGIG (reference sequence). The CDR3 nucleotides read TGTGCCTGGAGACAAGGGTTGAACACTGAAGCTTTCTTT. As protein: CAWRQGLNTEAFF.

V usage is TRBV19 and J usage is TRBJ2-5; 8 positions agree with TRBD1. Germline CDR1 and CDR2: LNHDA and SQIVND (reference sequence). The V gene end was trimmed by 5 bases and the J gene end by 1 base; junction bases not matched to a gene: 9. The CDR3 spans 16 residues. The CDR3 sequence is CASSPWPGGLQETQYF. The DNA for the CDR3 is TGTGCCAGTAGTCCATGGCCAGGGGGCCTCCAAGAGACCCAGTACTTC.

This chain links TRBV27 with TRBJ2-7, with 8 bases fitting TRBD2. The CDR3 runs 18 residues. Germline assignment: CDR1 MNHEY and CDR2 SMNVEV (reference sequence). The J segment lost 1 base and the V segment lost 6 bases, leaving 17 bases of the junction unmatched. The CDR3 DNA sequence: TGTGCCAGCAGGGGGACTAGAGCTAGACAGTTAACTTCCTACGAGCAGTACTTC. This encodes CASRGTRARQLTSYEQYF.

The CDR3 DNA is TGCAGCGCCATAACGGGGGCTAGTGGGAATGAGCAGTTCTTC. Translated: CSAITGASGNEQFF. The gene calls are TRBV29-1 and TRBJ2-1, with D perhaps matching TRBD1 or TRBD2 (6 bases each). Trimming pared 7 bases from V and 7 bases from J, leaving 20 bases between. Germline V gives CDR1 SQVTM, CDR2 ANQGSEA. The CDR3 has 14 residues.

The table lists this clonotype with a few counts. The rearrangement links TRBV24-1 to TRBJ2-2, with 8 bases aligning to TRBD2. The ends lost 7 bases at V and 5 bases at J; junction bases unmatched: 11. This CDR3 is 16 amino acids long. Germline-derived CDR1 and CDR2 are KGHDR and SFDVKD. The CDR3 nucleotides read TGTGCCACCAGCGATCCGGGACTAGGGGGAACCGGGGAGCTGTTTTTT. Translated: CATSDPGLGGTGELFF.

Only a few counts were recorded for this clonotype. This chain uses TRBV5-1 with TRBJ2-1, with D possibly TRBD2 on 7 matching bases. V was shortened by 0 bases and J by 6 bases, with 13 bases between the two germline ends. Germline V gives CDR1 SGHRS, CDR2 YFSETQ. The CDR3 sequence is 15 residues long. The CDR3, as DNA: TGCGCCAGCAGCTTGGCCCTGGGAGGGGGCAATGAGCAGTTCTTC. The encoded protein is CASSLALGGGNEQFF.

The chain joins TRBV29-1 to TRBJ2-3; TRBD1 aligns across 8 bases. Germline CDR1 and CDR2: SQVTM and ANQGSEA. The CDR3 is 15 residues long. Unmatched junction bases numbered 7, after V lost 4 bases and J lost 1 base. CDR3 amino acids: CSVGRGRGRTDTQYF. As DNA, the CDR3 is TGCAGCGTTGGACGGGGCAGGGGGCGCACAGATACGCAGTATTTT.

This clonotype was picked up a small number of times. The genes are TRBV27 and TRBJ2-7, with 7 bases matching TRBD1. The CDR3 runs 15 residues. The germline CDR1 and CDR2 sequences are MNHEY and SMNVEV (reference sequence). Trimming removed 2 bases from V and 4 bases from J; junction bases left unmatched: 8. Here the CDR3 reads CASSLKVGQIYEQYF. CDR3 bases: TGTGCCAGCAGTTTAAAAGTGGGACAGATATACGAGCAGTACTTC.

A few counts support this clonotype. The chain is built from TRBV6-2 or TRBV6-3 and TRBJ2-2; D gene unclear. The ends were cut back, 6 bases at V and 6 bases at J, with 5 bases in the middle. Germline CDR1 MNHEY, CDR2 SVGEGT. The CDR3 extends over 11 amino acids. The CDR3 here is CASRLSGELFF. The CDR3 DNA sequence: TGTGCCAGCAGGCTCTCCGGGGAGCTGTTTTTT.

The V and J genes are TRBV19 and TRBJ1-1, with 7 bases identical to TRBD1. After removal of 3 bases from V and 3 bases from J, the junction contained 10 bases not matched to a gene. CDR3 length: 16 residues. Germline CDR1 and CDR2: LNHDA and SQIVND (reference sequence). CDR3 sequence: CASSIGTGVKDTEAFF. For the CDR3, the DNA is TGTGCCAGTAGTATTGGAACAGGGGTTAAGGACACTGAAGCTTTCTTT.

J is TRBJ2-4 and V is TRBV6-2 or TRBV6-3; tentative D call: TRBD1 (5 bases). The CDR3 has 13 amino acids. In germline, CDR1 is MNHEY, CDR2 SVGEGT. The V end lost 2 bases, the J end lost 6 bases, and 8 bases lay between the germline ends. CDR3 residues: CASSYGAANIQYF. The DNA of the CDR3 is TGTGCCAGCAGTTACGGGGCAGCAAACATTCAGTACTTC.